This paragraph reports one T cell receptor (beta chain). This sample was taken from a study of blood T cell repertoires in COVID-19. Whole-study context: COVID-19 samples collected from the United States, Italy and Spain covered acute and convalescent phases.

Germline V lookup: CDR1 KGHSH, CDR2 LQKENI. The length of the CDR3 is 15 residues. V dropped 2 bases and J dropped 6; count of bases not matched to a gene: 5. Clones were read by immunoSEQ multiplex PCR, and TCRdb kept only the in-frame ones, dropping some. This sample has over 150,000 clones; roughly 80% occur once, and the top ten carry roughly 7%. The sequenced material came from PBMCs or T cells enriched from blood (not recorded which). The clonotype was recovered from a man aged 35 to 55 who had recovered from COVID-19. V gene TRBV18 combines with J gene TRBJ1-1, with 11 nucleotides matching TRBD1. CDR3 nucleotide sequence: TGTGCCAGCTCACCAGGGACAGGGGGAATCGCTGAAGCTTTCTTT. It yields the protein CASSPGTGGIAEAFF.